This T cell receptor beta chain was captured in a study of cytomegalovirus exposure and HLA in healthy donors. In germline, CDR1 is GTSNPN, CDR2 SVGIG (reference sequence). Trimming left V 3 bases short and J 0 bases short, with 18 bases between. The length of the CDR3 is 17 residues. This clone has a single count. 13 Jbeta primers and 60 Vbeta primers were used for the PCR. Assay: immunoSEQ multiplex PCR; the TCRdb copy retains only in-frame clones and omits some. The sample includes some 180,000 clones, roughly 80% of them seen just once. V is TRBV30 and J is TRBJ2-1, with a possible D match to TRBD2 (6 bases). The TCR sequence derives from a woman aged 18-35 years in good health and CMV-seronegative. The sequencing sample was made of PBMCs. CDR3 loop: CAWSPFGTFSSYNEQFF. Here the CDR3 DNA reads TGTGCCTGGAGCCCCTTCGGGACTTTCAGCTCCTACAATGAGCAGTTCTTC.